The 17 T cell receptor beta chains below come from one sample, sequenced in a study of blood T cell repertoires in COVID-19. Generated by immunoSEQ multiplex PCR, the TCRdb table keeps only in-frame clones and is missing some. The table lists about 240,000 clones, 85% to 90% of them singletons. Sequenced input: peripheral blood. The receptors derive from a man between 60 and 70 years old with acute or convalescent COVID-19.

The chain employs TRBV14 and TRBJ2-7, with 11 bases matching TRBD1. This CDR3 region has 17 residues. J lost 3 bases, V lost 3 bases, and 10 bases had no gene match. The germline gives CDR1 SGHDN, CDR2 FVKESK. CDR3 nucleotides: TGTGCCAGCAGCCACTATGGACAGGGGGCCTCAATCTACGAGCAGTACTTC. Translated, it gives CASSHYGQGASIYEQYF.

This chain joins TRBV2 and TRBJ2-1; 9 bases match TRBD1. V was clipped by 5 bases and J by 4 bases; unmatched bases: 6. CDR3 length equals 15 residues. The germline CDR1 and CDR2 sequences are SNHLY and FYNNEI. CDR3 sequence: CASSLGQGSYNEQFF. CDR3 nucleotide sequence: TGTGCCAGCAGTTTAGGACAGGGGTCTTACAATGAGCAGTTCTTC.

The rearrangement uses TRBV21-1 and TRBJ2-7; TRBD2 is the table's D call and was not checked against the DNA. TRBV21-1 is reported as a pseudogene. The CDR3 extends over 16 amino acids. CDR3 nucleotide sequence: TGTGCCAGCAGCAGGGGGGAGGGGGACCCAAGCTACGAGCAGTACTTC. This sequence encodes CASSRGEGDPSYEQYF.

The chain links TRBV7-6 to TRBJ2-5; D perhaps matches TRBD2 (6 bases). The CDR3 extends over 17 amino acids. Trimming removed 4 bases from V and 5 bases from J, with 23 bases in between. Germline V lookup: CDR1 SGHVS, CDR2 FNYEAQ. The CDR3 bases are TGTGCCAGCAGCTCCTACATGGGGAATTTTGGGGGGGAGACCCAGTACTTC. It encodes CASSSYMGNFGGETQYF.

The chain couples TRBV18 to TRBJ2-7, with D perhaps TRBD2 (5 bases). The V end lost 6 bases, the J end lost 4 bases, and 31 bases lay between the germline ends. The CDR3 length is 19 residues. The germline V gene has CDR1 KGHSH and CDR2 LQKENI. CDR3 region: CASSTSRVVGSLRAYEQYF. The CDR3, as DNA: TGTGCCAGCTCCACCAGTAGAGTAGTGGGGAGCCTCCGCGCGTACGAGCAGTACTTC. The variable domain in full, completed from reference TRBV18 and TRBJ2-7, reads NAGVMQNPRHLVRRRGQEARLRCSPMKGHSHVYWYRQLPEEGLKFMVYLQKENIIDESGMPKERFSAEFPKEGPSILRIQQVVRGDSAAYFCASSTSRVVGSLRAYEQYFGPGTRLTVT.

This chain links TRBV5-6 with TRBJ2-1; 8 nucleotides agree with TRBD2. Germline-derived CDR1 and CDR2 are SGHDT and YYEEEE. This CDR3 is 15 amino acids long. Trimming cost V 4 bases and J 7 bases; bases outside gene matches: 10. The CDR3 reads CASSPDSGRRNEQFF. In DNA, the CDR3 is TGTGCCAGCAGCCCCGACAGCGGGAGAAGGAATGAGCAGTTCTTC.

The chain uses TRBV30 and TRBJ2-2; a possible D gene is TRBD2 (6 bases). The CDR3 extends over 14 amino acids. V lost 3 bases to trimming and J lost 4 bases, with 12 bases between them. CDR1 and CDR2 from the germline V gene are GTSNPN and SVGIG (reference sequence). The CDR3 region is CAWSWRATTGELFF. The CDR3 coding sequence is TGTGCCTGGAGCTGGAGGGCGACCACCGGGGAGCTGTTTTTT.

CDR3 coding DNA: TGTGCCAGCAGCTTCTGGGACAGAGGCACTGAAGCTTTCTTT. Its protein product is CASSFWDRGTEAFF. V is TRBV5-6 and J is TRBJ1-1; 7 nucleotides agree with TRBD1. The CDR3 covers 14 residues. Looked up from germline, CDR1 is SGHDT and CDR2 is YYEEEE. After removal of 2 bases from V and 4 bases from J, the junction contained 5 bases not matched to a gene.

The chain carries TRBV28 and TRBJ2-1; D is perhaps TRBD1 (6 bases). V was clipped by 6 bases and J by 6 bases, with 15 bases between them. This CDR3 is built from 14 residues. Germline CDR1 and CDR2: MDHEN and SYDVKM. The CDR3 DNA follows: TGTGCCAGCAGGCCTACAGGGATGGGCAATGAGCAGTTCTTC. Its protein product is CASRPTGMGNEQFF.

The rearrangement joins TRBV30 to TRBJ1-1; TRBD1 aligns across 7 bases. This CDR3 contains 13 residues. The junction had 12 bases not matched to a gene; V was cut back by 4 bases and J by 10 bases. Germline V lookup: CDR1 GTSNPN, CDR2 SVGIG (reference sequence). CDR3 in amino acids: CAWTQRDSLGAFF. CDR3 sequence (DNA): TGTGCCTGGACTCAGAGGGACAGCTTAGGAGCTTTCTTT.

The V gene is TRBV27, the J gene TRBJ2-7, with D possibly TRBD1 on 6 matching bases. The V gene lost 4 bases and the J gene lost 2 bases, with 12 bases spanning the gap. This CDR3 has 14 amino acids. Germline CDR1 MNHEY, CDR2 SMNVEV (reference sequence). In nucleotides, the CDR3 is TGTGCCAGCAGTTCACACGGACAGCCCTACGAGCAGTACTTC. Its protein product is CASSSHGQPYEQYF.

V usage is TRBV5-1 and J usage is TRBJ2-2, with 8 bases identical to TRBD1. Germline trimming cut 5 bases from V and 7 bases from J; bases unmatched to any gene: 10. There are 15 residues in the CDR3. Germline CDR1 and CDR2: SGHRS and YFSETQ. The CDR3 DNA reads TGCGCCAGCAGTCCGGACAGGGCGGACGTCGGGGAGCTGTTTTTT. Residues: CASSPDRADVGELFF. The variable domain in full, completed from reference TRBV5-1 and TRBJ2-2, reads KAGVTQTPRYLIKTRGQQVTLSCSPISGHRSVSWYQQTPGQGLQFLFEYFSETQRNKGNFPGRFSGRQFSNSRSEMNVSTLELGDSALYLCASSPDRADVGELFFGEGSRLTVL.

Only one count was recorded for this clone. J is TRBJ2-5 and V is TRBV18; 9 positions match TRBD2. Trimming removed 0 bases from V and 5 bases from J; junction bases left unmatched: 4. CDR1 and CDR2 from the germline V gene are KGHSH and LQKENI. The CDR3 consists of 15 residues. The CDR3, as DNA: TGTGCCAGCTCACCACCGGGGAGCGGGAGGGAGACCCAGTACTTC. Amino acid sequence: CASSPPGSGRETQYF.

The rearrangement uses TRBV28 and TRBJ2-7, with 12 bases identical to TRBD2. The junction had 6 bases not matched to a gene; V was cut back by 6 bases and J by 0 bases. CDR1 and CDR2 (germline): MDHEN, SYDVKM. The CDR3 has 16 residues. As DNA, the CDR3 is TGTGCCAGCAGCCGTGGACTAGCGGGGAGCTCCTACGAGCAGTACTTC. It codes for CASSRGLAGSSYEQYF.

The chain joins TRBV28 to TRBJ2-3; D remains ambiguous. CDR1 is MDHEN, CDR2 SYDVKM, per germline. V was clipped by 3 bases and J by 3 bases, with 13 bases between them. The CDR3 runs to 15 residues. CDR3 coding DNA: TGTGCCAGCAGTTTTAACGCGTTGAGGACAGATACGCAGTATTTT. This sequence encodes CASSFNALRTDTQYF.

This clone showed up just a few times. The chain has TRBV29-1 and TRBJ1-2, with D possibly being TRBD1 (5 bases). The CDR3 sequence is 12 residues long. Germline CDR1 SQVTM, CDR2 ANQGSEA. V was cut by 6 bases and J by 5 bases, with 13 bases left in between. CDR3 sequence reads: CSVGDSSYGYTF. CDR3 coding DNA: TGCAGCGTCGGAGACAGTTCATATGGCTACACCTTC.

The chain joins TRBV2 to TRBJ2-5; 7 bases are a match to TRBD1. The CDR3 extends over 16 amino acids. The V segment lost 11 bases and the J segment 7 bases; nucleotides outside the gene matches: 22. Germline V gene sequence: CDR1 SNHLY, CDR2 FYNNEI. The CDR3 is CAAGWTGQGGRATQYF. The DNA for the CDR3 is TGTGCCGCAGGATGGACAGGTCAGGGTGGTCGAGCGACCCAGTACTTC.